Below are 31 T cell receptor beta chains sequenced from a single sample in a study of T cell responses to AZD1222 COVID-19 vaccine. Repertoires were generated with immunoSEQ multiplex PCR, while TCRdb's copy carries only in-frame clones and drops some. The top ten clones hold over 1.1% of a sample with about 150,000 clones, about 91% of them seen once. Sequencing used peripheral blood, obtained on day 0 of AZD1222 vaccination. These receptors were taken from an adult in good health.

V and J are TRBV11-2 and TRBJ2-5; no definite D call. This CDR3 comprises 13 residues. CDR1 and CDR2 (germline): SGHAT, FQNNGV. V gave up 6 bases and J gave up 4 bases, with 12 bases separating them. Here the CDR3 DNA reads TGTGCCAGCAGGGGTCTAGGCCGAGAGACCCAGTACTTC. It is translated as CASRGLGRETQYF.

J is TRBJ2-3 and V is TRBV7-2; 11 positions agree with TRBD2. This CDR3 region has 17 residues. Germline loops: CDR1 SGHTA, CDR2 FQGNSA. J lost 0 bases, V lost 0 bases, and 2 bases had no gene match. The CDR3 loop is CASSLATSGGSTDTQYF. DNA for the CDR3: TGTGCCAGCAGCTTAGCTACTAGCGGGGGAAGCACAGATACGCAGTATTTT.

This clone was picked up one time. The V and J genes are TRBV27 and TRBJ2-1; no clear D gene. This CDR3 region has 16 residues. Germline CDR1 reads MNHEY; CDR2 reads SMNVEV (reference sequence). V was trimmed by 3 bases and J by 8 bases, leaving 20 bases between them. CDR3 protein: CASSFLASGSSHEQFF. The CDR3 DNA reads TGTGCCAGCAGTTTCTTGGCTAGTGGTAGCTCGCATGAGCAGTTCTTC.

The rearrangement joins TRBV11-2 to TRBJ1-1; D perhaps matches TRBD1 (5 bases). CDR1 is SGHAT, CDR2 FQNNGV, per germline. Trimming left V 5 bases short and J 1 base short, with 11 bases between. The CDR3 extends over 14 amino acids. The CDR3 nucleotides read TGTGCCAGCAGCCCAGCGGGGGAGAACACTGAAGCTTTCTTT. Translation gives CASSPAGENTEAFF.

This rearrangement joins TRBV28 to TRBJ2-3, with D possibly being TRBD1 or TRBD2 (5 bases each). The V end lost 2 bases, the J end lost 2 bases, and 8 bases lay between the germline ends. Germline CDR1 reads MDHEN; CDR2 reads SYDVKM. The CDR3 consists of 14 residues. The CDR3 loop is CASSLIGTTDTQYF. CDR3 nucleotide sequence: TGTGCCAGCAGTTTAATCGGGACCACAGATACGCAGTATTTT.

The V call is TRBV6-4, the J call TRBJ1-4, with TRBD1 matching over 8 bases. CDR1 and CDR2 (germline): MRHNA, SNTAGT. The CDR3 contains 17 residues. The ends lost 7 bases at V and 0 bases at J; junction bases unmatched: 10. CDR3 bases: TGTGCCAGCAAAGCCCCACAGGGGGGGGCAACTAATGAAAAACTGTTTTTT. Encoded protein: CASKAPQGGATNEKLFF.

In nucleotides, the CDR3 is TGTGCCAGCAGCTTACCCAATTCCGGGGAGCTGTTTTTT. This encodes CASSLPNSGELFF. This chain links TRBV7-3 with TRBJ2-2; no reliable D call. CDR3 length: 13 amino acids. Germline V gene sequence: CDR1 SGHTA, CDR2 FQGTGA. Trimming removed 2 bases from V and 6 bases from J, with 7 bases in between.

V and J are TRBV13 and TRBJ1-5; perhaps TRBD1 as D (6 bases). V lost 1 base and J 2 bases, leaving 6 bases between the germline ends. This CDR3 has 14 amino acids. Looked up from germline, CDR1 is PRHDT and CDR2 is FYEKMQ (reference sequence). CDR3 in DNA: TGTGCCAGCAGCTTAGCAGGGGGCAATCAGCCCCAGCATTTT. The encoded protein is CASSLAGGNQPQHF.

The chain uses TRBV11-3 and TRBJ2-7, with unresolved D. Per germline, CDR1 SGHNT and CDR2 YENEEA. There are 13 residues in the CDR3. Trimming removed 5 bases at V and 3 bases at J, with 11 bases between. CDR3 nucleotide sequence: TGTGCCAGCAGCCCCGAAGAACTCTACGAGCAGTACTTC. Translating it yields CASSPEELYEQYF. The full variable domain, rest sourced from reference TRBV11-3 and TRBJ2-7, is EAGVVQSPRYKIIEKKQPVAFWCNPISGHNTLYWYLQNLGQGPELLIRYENEEAVDDSQLPKDRFSAERLKGVDSTLKIQPAELGDSAVYLCASSPEELYEQYFGPGTRLTVT.

The chain joins TRBV25-1 to TRBJ1-3; D remains unclear. This CDR3 region has 16 residues. The V end was cut by 5 bases, the J end by 4 bases, with 18 bases between. CDR1 and CDR2 from the germline V gene are MGHDK and SYGVNS. Here the CDR3 DNA reads TGTGCCAGCAGTCTACCCGGCAGGTCGTCGGGAAACACCATATATTTT. It specifies CASSLPGRSSGNTIYF.

J is TRBJ1-1 and V is TRBV27, with TRBD1 identical over 7 bases. Germline V gives CDR1 MNHEY, CDR2 SMNVEV (reference sequence). This CDR3 has 15 amino acids. V dropped 4 bases and J dropped 4; count of bases not matched to a gene: 9. CDR3 sequence: CASSYSMTGFTEAFF. DNA for the CDR3: TGTGCCAGCAGTTACTCTATGACAGGGTTCACTGAAGCTTTCTTT.

The chain couples TRBV5-1 to TRBJ2-2; TRBD2 matches at 7 bases. This CDR3 is 13 amino acids long. The V segment lost 1 base and the J segment 8 bases; nucleotides outside the gene matches: 2. CDR1 and CDR2 (germline): SGHRS, YFSETQ. CDR3 nucleotide sequence: TGCGCCAGCAGCTTGACACTAGCGGGGGAGCTGTTTTTT. The encoded protein is CASSLTLAGELFF.

This clone was observed a few times. This chain uses TRBV6-2 or TRBV6-3 with TRBJ1-2; the D is unclear. Trimming left V 5 bases short and J 8 bases short, with 15 bases between. CDR3 length: 13 residues. Germline V gene data show CDR1 as MNHEY and CDR2 as SVGEGT. This CDR3 reads CASSGASEGGYTF. Here the CDR3 DNA reads TGTGCCAGCAGTGGCGCGTCAGAGGGAGGCTACACCTTC.

The gene calls are TRBV19 and TRBJ2-1, with 7 bases matching TRBD1. The V gene's germline CDR1 is LNHDA and CDR2 SQIVND (reference sequence). CDR3 length equals 12 residues. Trimming removed 3 bases from V and 13 bases from J; junction bases left unmatched: 6. The CDR3 nucleotides read TGTGCCAGTAGTATTTACAGGGGTGAACAGTTCTTC. Its translation: CASSIYRGEQFF.

The genes are TRBV15 and TRBJ1-5; 7 bases fit TRBD1. From germline, CDR1 is LNHNV and CDR2 YYDKDF (reference sequence). Trimming removed 2 bases from V and 5 bases from J; junction bases left unmatched: 3. The CDR3 runs to 14 residues. The chain's CDR3 is CATSRRDRDQPQHF. The CDR3 nucleotides read TGTGCCACCAGCAGAAGGGACAGAGATCAGCCCCAGCATTTT.

The genes are TRBV9 and TRBJ2-3; no firm D call. The CDR3 runs to 12 residues. Germline-derived CDR1 and CDR2 are SGDLS and YYNGEE. The germline V and J ends were trimmed by 2 bases and 3 bases, with 4 bases remaining between them. CDR3 coding DNA: TGTGCCAGCAGCGTTGGTACAGATACGCAGTATTTT. Its translation: CASSVGTDTQYF.

This clone has only one observation. The rearrangement uses TRBV2 and TRBJ2-1; 9 bases align to TRBD2. CDR1 is SNHLY, CDR2 FYNNEI, per germline. V shed 3 bases, J shed 8 bases, and the junction held 8 bases outside the gene matches. There are 15 residues in the CDR3. CDR3 DNA sequence: TGTGCCAGCAGTGACGAACTGGCGGGGGGGGATGAGCAGTTCTTC. It yields the protein CASSDELAGGDEQFF.

The chain recombines TRBV5-6 with TRBJ1-2, with D possibly TRBD1 on 5 matching bases. The CDR3 has 14 amino acids. Trimming left V 3 bases short and J 8 bases short, with 17 bases between. Germline assignment: CDR1 SGHDT and CDR2 YYEEEE. CDR3 DNA sequence: TGTGCCAGCAGCTCTAGGAGGGACGTGGGGGGCTACACCTTC. Translated, it gives CASSSRRDVGGYTF.

The J gene is TRBJ2-6, the V gene TRBV27; 7 bases agree with TRBD1. J lost 0 bases, V lost 2 bases, and 7 bases had no gene match. The CDR3 runs to 18 residues. The germline CDR1 and CDR2 sequences are MNHEY and SMNVEV (reference sequence). The CDR3 reads CASSLRLGQVSGANVLTF. The DNA of the CDR3 is TGTGCCAGCAGTTTAAGGCTCGGACAGGTCTCTGGGGCCAACGTCCTGACTTTC. The whole variable domain, remainder taken from reference TRBV27 and TRBJ2-6, is EAQVTQNPRYLITVTGKKLTVTCSQNMNHEYMSWYRQDPGLGLRQIYYSMNVEVTDKGDVPEGYKVSRKEKRNFPLILESPSPNQTSLYFCASSLRLGQVSGANVLTFGAGSRLTVL.

The V gene is TRBV4-3, the J gene TRBJ2-5; tentatively, D is TRBD1 or TRBD2 (6 bases each). Germline assignment: CDR1 LGHNA and CDR2 YSLEER. The CDR3 covers 14 residues. V was trimmed by 1 base and J by 5 bases, leaving 11 bases between them. CDR3 sequence: CASSQVGGSETQYF. The CDR3 bases are TGCGCCAGCAGCCAAGTGGGGGGCTCGGAGACCCAGTACTTC.

This clone has a handful of counts. The rearrangement links TRBV28 to TRBJ2-1; D not certain. Per germline, CDR1 MDHEN and CDR2 SYDVKM. CDR3 size: 12 residues. V was cut by 6 bases and J by 6 bases, with 9 bases left in between. The CDR3 nucleotides read TGTGCCAGCAGAACGCTAGGCAATGAGCAGTTCTTC. Protein sequence: CASRTLGNEQFF.

In the case of this clone: This CDR3 is also generated by other DNA sequences in the sample. The gene calls are TRBV3-1 (or the pseudogene TRBV3-2) and TRBJ1-1, with unresolved D. Germline-derived CDR1 and CDR2 are LGHDT and YNNKEL (reference sequence). Trimming pared 2 bases from V and 0 bases from J, leaving 4 bases between. CDR3 length: 13 amino acids. The CDR3 reads CASSQRVNTEAFF. The CDR3 bases are TGTGCCAGCAGCCAACGGGTGAACACTGAAGCTTTCTTT.

The chain links TRBV30 to TRBJ2-6, with 8 nucleotides matching TRBD1. With V trimmed by 3 bases and J by 3 bases, 4 bases remained unmatched. The CDR3 totals 15 residues. Looked up from germline, CDR1 is GTSNPN and CDR2 is SVGIG (reference sequence). Here the CDR3 DNA reads TGTGCCTGGAGCAGGGGGCAGGGTGGGGCCAACGTCCTGACTTTC. Translation gives CAWSRGQGGANVLTF.

The CDR3 region is CATSDFVGDVLQETQYF. The DNA for the CDR3 is TGTGCCACCAGTGATTTTGTAGGGGACGTCTTACAAGAGACCCAGTACTTC. The V gene is TRBV24-1, the J gene TRBJ2-5; D is perhaps TRBD1 or TRBD2 (5 bases each). Trimming took 1 base from V and 2 from J, leaving 16 bases between them. CDR3 length equals 17 residues. Germline V gives CDR1 KGHDR, CDR2 SFDVKD.

The genes are TRBV18 and TRBJ2-5, with D perhaps TRBD2 (5 bases). V was trimmed by 6 bases and J by 5 bases, leaving 16 bases between them. The CDR3 loop spans 14 amino acids. Germline CDR1 KGHSH, CDR2 LQKENI. The CDR3 loop is CASSDGLPRETQYF. Here the CDR3 DNA reads TGTGCCAGCTCGGACGGACTCCCTCGGGAGACCCAGTACTTC.

The CDR3 region is CASSNFAVPDIAISDEQYF. CDR3 sequence (DNA): TGTGCCAGCAGCAATTTTGCCGTTCCGGACATTGCTATATCGGACGAGCAGTACTTC. This chain links TRBV21-1 with TRBJ2-7; TRBD1 is the table's D call, not checked against the DNA. TRBV21-1 is a known pseudogene. There are 19 residues in the CDR3.

V gene TRBV5-1 combines with J gene TRBJ1-2, with D maybe TRBD1 (6 bases). Per germline, CDR1 SGHRS and CDR2 YFSETQ. CDR3 length: 17 amino acids. V was trimmed by 5 bases and J by 0 bases, leaving 20 bases between them. CDR3 in amino acids: CASRPPAATGSNYGYTF. In DNA form, the CDR3 reads TGCGCCAGCAGGCCCCCAGCCGCGACAGGCTCTAACTATGGCTACACCTTC.

V gene TRBV6-6 combines with J gene TRBJ2-7, with 7 bases matching TRBD2. The CDR3 runs to 14 residues. Per the germline V gene, CDR1 is MNHNY and CDR2 is SVGAGI (reference sequence). V dropped 4 bases and J dropped 6; count of bases not matched to a gene: 9. CDR3 in DNA: TGTGCCAGCAGTTTCGCATCCGGCGGGGGCGAGCAGTACTTC. This gives the protein CASSFASGGGEQYF.

The chain uses TRBV19 and TRBJ1-5; D possibly corresponds to TRBD1 (5 bases). Germline CDR1 and CDR2: LNHDA and SQIVND (reference sequence). The CDR3 consists of 16 residues. Trimming removed 7 bases from V and 0 bases from J, with 16 bases in between. The CDR3 bases are TGTGCCAGTACCAATGGGGCAGCTCATAGCAATCAGCCCCAGCATTTT. This codes for CASTNGAAHSNQPQHF.

The CDR3 nucleotides are TGTGCCAGTAGTATTAGCGGGAGCGGGAGCTTTGAGCAGTTCTTC. Translating it yields CASSISGSGSFEQFF. J is TRBJ2-1 and V is TRBV19; 9 bases align to TRBD2. Germline CDR1 reads LNHDA; CDR2 reads SQIVND (reference sequence). The trim removed 3 bases at V and 9 bases at J, leaving 9 bases unmatched. This CDR3 spans 15 amino acids.

The chain carries TRBV30 and TRBJ1-4; possible D gene TRBD1, 6 bases. Trimming took off 8 bases at V and 0 bases at J, with 19 bases between the two ends. The germline CDR1 and CDR2 sequences are GTSNPN and SVGIG (reference sequence). The CDR3 is made up of 16 amino acids. Written as DNA, the CDR3 is TGTGCCGACGGTGCCACAGGGAGGGCAACTAATGAAAAACTGTTTTTT. This encodes CADGATGRATNEKLFF.